This TCR beta chain was profiled in a study of STAT5B mutations in CD4+ large granular lymphocyte leukemia. General observations from the study: Compared with healthy controls (2/35), patient top clones favored TRBV06 (8/27).

V was shortened by 7 bases and J by 0 bases, with 9 bases between the two germline ends. Germline CDR1 MDHEN, CDR2 SYDVKM. This CDR3 region has 13 residues. Of note for this clone: Antigen unknown.

The assay was run at survey level. Sequenced by immunoSEQ multiplex PCR; TCRdb stores in-frame clones only, minus some. Among approximately 20,000 clones listed, about 80% were seen once. Sequencing input: CD4+ T cells from blood buffy coats. This sequence joins TRBV28 and TRBJ1-1, with D tentatively TRBD1 (6 bases). This clonotype originated in a human donor in good health. CDR3: CASTGQMNTEAFF. The CDR3 nucleotides are TGTGCCAGCACCGGACAGATGAACACTGAAGCTTTCTTT.